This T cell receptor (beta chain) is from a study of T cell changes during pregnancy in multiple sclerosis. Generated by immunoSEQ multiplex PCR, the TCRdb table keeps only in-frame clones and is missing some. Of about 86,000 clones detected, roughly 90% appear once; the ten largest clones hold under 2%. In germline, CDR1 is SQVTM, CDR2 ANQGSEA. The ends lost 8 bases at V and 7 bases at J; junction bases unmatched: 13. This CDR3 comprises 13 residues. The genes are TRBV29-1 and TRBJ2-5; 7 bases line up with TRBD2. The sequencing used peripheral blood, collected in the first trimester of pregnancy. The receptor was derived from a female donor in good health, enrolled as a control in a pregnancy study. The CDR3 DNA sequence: TGCAGCTCTCTGGGGGGGGGACGCGGGACCCAGTACTTC. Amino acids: CSSLGGGRGTQYF.